The 6 T cell receptor beta chains given below trace back to one sample, sequenced in a study of blood T cell repertoires in COVID-19. TCRdb's table, derived via immunoSEQ multiplex PCR, lists solely in-frame clones and lacks some. The repertoire consists of 65,000 to 85,000 clones, with around nine tenths occurring once and the leading ten covering less than 2.5%. The sample comprised peripheral blood. The origin of the receptors is a human donor in a cohort sampled during active COVID-19.

The table lists this clone with a few counts. The rearrangement joins TRBV6-6 to TRBJ1-1; perhaps TRBD1 as D (6 bases). Germline-derived CDR1 and CDR2 are MNHNY and SVGAGI (reference sequence). V was trimmed by 0 bases and J by 4 bases, leaving 9 bases between them. The CDR3 contains 14 residues. The CDR3 loop is CASSYSLRGTEAFF. The CDR3 nucleotides are TGTGCCAGCAGTTACTCTCTCAGGGGCACTGAAGCTTTCTTT.

The V call is TRBV28, the J call TRBJ1-2; TRBD1 matches at 8 bases. From germline, CDR1 is MDHEN and CDR2 SYDVKM. The V gene end was trimmed by 2 bases and the J gene end by 4 bases; junction bases not matched to a gene: 6. The CDR3 runs 15 residues. The DNA of the CDR3 is TGTGCCAGCAGTTTAGATTGGCAGGGGGCCTATGGCTACACCTTC. The encoded protein is CASSLDWQGAYGYTF.

The chain carries TRBV6-5 and TRBJ1-1; D is unclear. V lost 0 bases, J lost 7 bases, and 9 bases lay in between. Germline CDR1 and CDR2: MNHEY and SVGAGI. This CDR3 region has 13 residues. CDR3 in amino acids: CASSYSTGFEAFF. CDR3 coding DNA: TGTGCCAGCAGTTACTCGACTGGATTTGAAGCTTTCTTT.

This clone turned up a few times. The chain carries TRBV7-9 and TRBJ1-5, with unresolved D. Per the germline V gene, CDR1 is SEHNR and CDR2 is FQNEAQ (reference sequence). The CDR3 loop spans 15 amino acids. Trimming took 2 bases from V and 3 from J, leaving 11 bases between them. CDR3 coding DNA: TGTGCCAGCAGCTTAAATGCAGGCTTCAATCAGCCCCAGCATTTT. This encodes CASSLNAGFNQPQHF.

The chain employs TRBV29-1 and TRBJ2-7; 7 nucleotides line up with TRBD1. Germline CDR1 reads SQVTM; CDR2 reads ANQGSEA. J lost 0 bases, V lost 7 bases, and 6 bases had no gene match. The CDR3 covers 13 residues. CDR3 sequence reads: CSAGTDLSYEQYF. The CDR3 bases are TGCAGCGCTGGGACAGATCTCTCCTACGAGCAGTACTTC.

This clone was counted a single time. CDR3 sequence reads: CASGIAGGDTDTQYF. DNA of the CDR3: TGTGCCAGCGGCATAGCGGGGGGGGACACAGATACGCAGTATTTT. This chain connects TRBV2 to TRBJ2-3, with 11 bases that match TRBD2. Germline V lookup: CDR1 SNHLY, CDR2 FYNNEI. The CDR3 consists of 15 residues. J was trimmed by 2 bases and V by 8 bases; bases with no gene match: 6. The complete variable domain, with remaining parts taken from reference TRBV2 and TRBJ2-3, reads EPEVTQTPSHQVTQMGQEVILRCVPISNHLYFYWYRQILGQKVEFLVSFYNNEISEKSEIFDDQFSVERPDGSNFTLKIRSTKLEDSAMYFCASGIAGGDTDTQYFGPGTRLTVL.